The 23 T cell receptor beta chains given below trace back to one sample, sequenced in a study of T cells in Graves' hyperthyroidism and ophthalmopathy. Amplified TCR beta CDR3 regions derived from RNA transcripts. First-round RT-PCR of the TCR CDR3 relied on the HTBI primer set. TCRdb re-analysed the multiplex PCR reads in MiXCR, keeping a single row per CDR3 protein. This sample has some 650,000 distinct CDR3 sequences; roughly a sixth occur once, and the top ten carry about 3.5%. Sequenced material: blood. These receptor sequences come from a woman between 40 and 55 years old with Graves' ophthalmopathy.

At least ten counts were recorded for this clonotype. V usage is TRBV2 and J usage is TRBJ1-1; maybe TRBD1 (6 bases). CDR1 and CDR2 (germline): SNHLY, FYNNEI. The CDR3 consists of 15 residues. Deletions cut 3 bases from V and 5 bases from J, with 16 bases between. The CDR3 sequence is CASSEHGRGKTEAFF. CDR3 in DNA: TGTGCCAGCAGTGAGCACGGGAGGGGGAAAACTGAAGCTTTCTTT.

V is TRBV18 and J is TRBJ2-1, with D possibly matching TRBD2 (5 bases). From germline, CDR1 is KGHSH and CDR2 LQKENI. The V end lost 0 bases, the J end lost 4 bases, and 10 bases lay between the germline ends. This CDR3 contains 15 residues. In nucleotides, the CDR3 is TGTGCCAGCTCACCACCTCGCGGGCGTTACAATGAGCAGTTCTTC. Translation: CASSPPRGRYNEQFF.

This rearrangement joins TRBV10-3 to TRBJ2-1; 13 nucleotides line up with TRBD2. After removal of 5 bases from V and 0 bases from J, the junction contained 4 bases not matched to a gene. CDR1 ENHRY and CDR2 SYGVKD come from the germline V gene. The CDR3 length is 17 residues. The CDR3 sequence is CAISTGTSGTSYNEQFF. DNA of the CDR3: TGTGCCATCAGTACTGGGACTAGCGGGACCTCCTACAATGAGCAGTTCTTC.

CDR3 coding DNA: TGTGCCAGCAGTGCGGGGACTAGCGGGTCCACAGATACGCAGTATTTT. Translation: CASSAGTSGSTDTQYF. This chain connects TRBV6-1 to TRBJ2-3, with 12 bases aligning to TRBD2. The trim removed 4 bases at V and 2 bases at J, leaving 4 bases unmatched. From germline, CDR1 is MNHNS and CDR2 SASEGT. The CDR3 length is 16 residues.

This clonotype was seen repeatedly, ten times or more. This chain uses TRBV2 with TRBJ1-5, with 8 positions matching TRBD1. CDR1 and CDR2 (germline): SNHLY, FYNNEI. CDR3 length: 14 residues. V was clipped by 5 bases and J by 9 bases; unmatched bases: 9. The CDR3 DNA reads TGTGCCAGCAGTAGGGACAGGACTGGCGGGCCCCAGCATTTT. Residues: CASSRDRTGGPQHF.

This clonotype showed up just a few times. This chain links TRBV6-2 or TRBV6-3 with TRBJ1-2; TRBD1 matches at 11 bases. V was clipped by 8 bases and J by 7 bases; unmatched bases: 9. CDR1 and CDR2 (germline): MNHEY, SVGEGT. The CDR3 is 14 residues long. The chain's CDR3 is CASYRKGTGGGYTF. DNA for the CDR3: TGTGCCAGCTATAGAAAAGGGACAGGGGGTGGCTACACCTTC.

This chain uses TRBV7-9 with TRBJ1-1; D might be TRBD1 (6 bases). The CDR3 is made up of 15 amino acids. The germline gives CDR1 SEHNR, CDR2 FQNEAQ (reference sequence). V dropped 4 bases and J dropped 1 base, with 13 bases sitting between them. The CDR3 DNA sequence: TGTGCCAGCAGCTATCCCGGGACACCGAACACTGAAGCTTTCTTT. It encodes CASSYPGTPNTEAFF.

The gene calls are TRBV5-1 and TRBJ2-1; no firm D call. This CDR3 comprises 15 residues. Trimming took 4 bases from V and 9 from J, leaving 20 bases between them. Looked up from germline, CDR1 is SGHRS and CDR2 is YFSETQ. Written as DNA, the CDR3 is TGCGCCAGCAGCCCTACTTTCCAGCAATTAGGTGAGCAGTTCTTC. Its protein is CASSPTFQQLGEQFF.

This clonotype was counted a few times. V and J are TRBV7-9 and TRBJ2-7; D is possibly TRBD1 or TRBD2 (5 bases each). The germline V and J ends were trimmed by 1 base and 10 bases, with 17 bases remaining between them. Germline V CDR1 and CDR2: SEHNR, FQNEAQ (reference sequence). The CDR3 consists of 14 residues. CDR3 in DNA: TGTGCCAGCAGCTTAGGGGACCCAGGGTTGAGACAGTACTTC. Amino acids: CASSLGDPGLRQYF.

This clonotype was counted a few times. The chain uses TRBV6-1 and TRBJ2-3; 7 bases align to TRBD1. Germline CDR1 is MNHNS and CDR2 is SASEGT. J lost 5 bases, V lost 7 bases, and 15 bases had no gene match. This CDR3 spans 16 amino acids. In nucleotides, the CDR3 is TGTGCCAGCACGACCCCTCGGGCACCAGGGGGAGATACGCAGTATTTT. Its translation: CASTTPRAPGGDTQYF.

This clonotype was observed many times. CDR3 sequence reads: CASNQGGEKLFF. In DNA form, the CDR3 reads TGTGCCAGCAACCAGGGAGGAGAAAAACTGTTTTTT. This chain connects TRBV2 to TRBJ1-4, with TRBD1 as a possible D gene (5 bases). Trimming cost V 7 bases and J 8 bases, with 11 bases left between them. The CDR3 has 12 residues. Germline V gives CDR1 SNHLY, CDR2 FYNNEI.

This clonotype was observed a handful of times. The V and J genes are TRBV5-1 and TRBJ1-6; D might be TRBD1 (5 bases). V lost 4 bases to trimming and J lost 3 bases, with 11 bases between them. The CDR3 sequence is 15 residues long. From germline, CDR1 is SGHRS and CDR2 YFSETQ. CDR3: CASSVDTLYNSPLHF. The CDR3 DNA reads as TGCGCCAGCAGCGTGGACACTCTCTATAATTCACCCCTCCACTTT.

This clonotype was observed at least ten times. CDR3 sequence: CASSLAGAHEQYF. In nucleotides, the CDR3 is TGTGCCAGCAGCCTAGCGGGAGCCCACGAGCAGTACTTC. The genes are TRBV6-2 or TRBV6-3 and TRBJ2-7; 10 nucleotides line up with TRBD2. The germline gives CDR1 MNHEY, CDR2 SVGEGT. The CDR3 runs to 13 residues. The J segment lost 5 bases and the V segment lost 6 bases, leaving 4 bases of the junction unmatched.

This clonotype was counted ten times or more. The rearrangement joins TRBV2 to TRBJ2-7; 10 nucleotides align to TRBD2. The V gene's germline CDR1 is SNHLY and CDR2 FYNNEI. With V trimmed by 6 bases and J by 4 bases, 15 bases remained unmatched. The CDR3 spans 17 residues. As DNA, the CDR3 is TGTGCCAGCAGGGACGGTACTAGCGGGGTCCCCCCTTACGAGCAGTACTTC. Its translation: CASRDGTSGVPPYEQYF.

This clonotype was recorded many times. The chain links TRBV20-1 to TRBJ2-2; D might be TRBD1 (6 bases). Germline V gene sequence: CDR1 DFQATT, CDR2 SNEGSKA (reference sequence). The germline V and J ends were trimmed by 3 bases and 1 base, with 9 bases remaining between them. The CDR3 extends over 14 amino acids. This chain's CDR3 is CSARPGQNTGELFF. The CDR3 coding sequence is TGCAGTGCTAGGCCGGGACAGAACACCGGGGAGCTGTTTTTT.

Many counts were recorded for this clonotype. The chain combines TRBV30 with TRBJ2-1; TRBD2 matches at 13 bases. The J segment lost 5 bases and the V segment lost 3 bases, leaving 4 bases of the junction unmatched. The CDR3 spans 15 residues. Germline V gene sequence: CDR1 GTSNPN, CDR2 SVGIG (reference sequence). The CDR3 reads CAWRELAGGNNEQFF. As DNA, the CDR3 is TGTGCCTGGAGGGAACTAGCGGGGGGGAACAATGAGCAGTTCTTC.

This clonotype showed up just a few times. CDR3 residues: CSALSGTGKREQYF. CDR3 DNA sequence: TGCAGTGCCCTTTCCGGGACAGGAAAACGGGAGCAGTACTTC. J is TRBJ2-7 and V is TRBV20-1; 8 bases line up with TRBD1. Germline V gives CDR1 DFQATT, CDR2 SNEGSKA (reference sequence). This CDR3 has 14 residues. The V and J ends lost 6 bases and 7 bases, in that order; junction bases with no gene match: 14.

The gene calls are TRBV7-6 and TRBJ2-1; the D gene could be TRBD1 or TRBD2 (5 bases each). The ends were cut back, 1 base at V and 10 bases at J, with 14 bases in the middle. Per the germline V gene, CDR1 is SGHVS and CDR2 is FNYEAQ. CDR3 length: 14 amino acids. This CDR3 reads CASSLDAGTYEQFF. The CDR3 nucleotides read TGTGCCAGCAGCTTAGATGCAGGGACCTACGAGCAGTTCTTC.

The chain uses TRBV6-1 and TRBJ1-2, with 7 bases fitting TRBD1. The trim removed 6 bases at V and 8 bases at J, leaving 6 bases unmatched. Germline V gene sequence: CDR1 MNHNS, CDR2 SASEGT. CDR3 length: 12 residues. The CDR3 nucleotides read TGTGCCAGCAGCCAGACAGGGCGAGGCTACACCTTC. Translation: CASSQTGRGYTF.

In this sample, this clonotype turned up once. The CDR3 bases are TGCAGTGCTAGACGTACTGGCGGGGGGGCCCATGAGCAGTTCTTC. Translating gives CSARRTGGGAHEQFF. The chain links TRBV20-1 to TRBJ2-1, with 9 positions matching TRBD2. Germline V lookup: CDR1 DFQATT, CDR2 SNEGSKA (reference sequence). The V gene end was trimmed by 2 bases and the J gene end by 8 bases; junction bases not matched to a gene: 10. The length of the CDR3 is 15 residues.

CDR3 nucleotide sequence: TGCAGTGCTGCAAGCGGGAATGGGGCCCAGACCCAGTACTTC. Protein: CSAASGNGAQTQYF. This chain joins TRBV20-1 and TRBJ2-5, with 7 bases identical to TRBD2. The V gene's germline CDR1 is DFQATT and CDR2 SNEGSKA (reference sequence). The CDR3 extends over 14 amino acids. V lost 5 bases to trimming and J lost 6 bases; unmatched junction nucleotides: 12.

This clonotype was detected ten times or more. This chain links TRBV6-5 with TRBJ2-3; TRBD2 agrees at 10 bases. Germline V gene data show CDR1 as MNHEY and CDR2 as SVGAGI. With 0 bases clipped from V and 0 bases from J, the junction kept 6 bases outside the gene matches. This CDR3 has 18 amino acids. This chain's CDR3 is CASSYSGVSGGSTDTQYF. CDR3 in DNA: TGTGCCAGCAGTTACTCAGGTGTTAGCGGGGGGAGCACAGATACGCAGTATTTT.

This clonotype was seen repeatedly, ten times or more. J is TRBJ2-7 and V is TRBV6-1, with a weak D call TRBD1 (5 bases). With 3 bases removed from V and 1 base from J, the gap between germline ends came to 13 bases. The CDR3 is 15 amino acids. Germline-derived CDR1 and CDR2 are MNHNS and SASEGT. CDR3 sequence (DNA): TGTGCCAGCAGTGATGGCAGGGTTGATTCCTACGAGCAGTACTTC. Amino acids: CASSDGRVDSYEQYF.